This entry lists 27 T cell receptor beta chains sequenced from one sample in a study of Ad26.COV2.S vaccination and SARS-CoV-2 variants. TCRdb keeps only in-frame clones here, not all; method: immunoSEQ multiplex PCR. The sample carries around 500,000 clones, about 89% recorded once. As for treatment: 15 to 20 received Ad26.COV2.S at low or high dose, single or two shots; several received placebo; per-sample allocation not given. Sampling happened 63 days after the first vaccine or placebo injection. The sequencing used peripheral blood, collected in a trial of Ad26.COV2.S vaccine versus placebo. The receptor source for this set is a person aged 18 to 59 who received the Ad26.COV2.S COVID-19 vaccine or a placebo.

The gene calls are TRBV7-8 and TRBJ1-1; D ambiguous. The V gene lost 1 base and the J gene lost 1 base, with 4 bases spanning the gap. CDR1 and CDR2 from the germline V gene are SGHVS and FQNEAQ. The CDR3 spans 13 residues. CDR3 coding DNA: TGTGCCAGCAGCTTAGGACAGAACACTGAAGCTTTCTTT. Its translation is CASSLGQNTEAFF.

DNA of the CDR3: TGTGCCAGCAGAGCTTGGACAGACTCCTACGAGCAGTACTTC. This codes for CASRAWTDSYEQYF. This chain uses TRBV2 with TRBJ2-7, with a tentative D call TRBD1 (6 bases). Deletions cut 6 bases from V and 0 bases from J, with 12 bases between. The CDR3 is 14 amino acids. CDR1 SNHLY and CDR2 FYNNEI come from the germline V gene.

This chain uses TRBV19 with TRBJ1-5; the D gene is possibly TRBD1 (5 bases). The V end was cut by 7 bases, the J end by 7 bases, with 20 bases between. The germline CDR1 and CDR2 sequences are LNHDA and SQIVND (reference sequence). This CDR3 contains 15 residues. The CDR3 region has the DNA TGTGCCAGTAAGAGACTTCAGGGTGGAGAGCAGCCCCAGCATTTT. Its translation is CASKRLQGGEQPQHF.

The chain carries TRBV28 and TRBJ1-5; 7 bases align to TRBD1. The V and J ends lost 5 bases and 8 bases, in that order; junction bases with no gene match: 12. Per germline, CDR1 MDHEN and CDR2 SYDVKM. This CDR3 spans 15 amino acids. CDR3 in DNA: TGTGCCAGCAGTCCTCAGGGGGTGCCACGGGAGCCCCAGCATTTT. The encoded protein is CASSPQGVPREPQHF.

In nucleotides, the CDR3 is TGTGCCAGCAGTCTTCCTGGGCAGTCTGTTTCCGGGGAAAAACTGTTTTTT. It is translated as CASSLPGQSVSGEKLFF. V and J are TRBV2 and TRBJ1-4; D is ambiguous. The CDR3 extends over 17 amino acids. Deletions cut 5 bases from V and 8 bases from J, with 24 bases between. Germline V CDR1 and CDR2: SNHLY, FYNNEI.

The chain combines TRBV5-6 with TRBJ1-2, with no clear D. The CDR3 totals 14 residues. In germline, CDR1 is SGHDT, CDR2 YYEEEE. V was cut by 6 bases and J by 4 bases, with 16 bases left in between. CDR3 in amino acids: CASIRLGNTYGYTF. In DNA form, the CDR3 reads TGTGCCAGCATCCGGTTAGGGAATACCTATGGCTACACCTTC.

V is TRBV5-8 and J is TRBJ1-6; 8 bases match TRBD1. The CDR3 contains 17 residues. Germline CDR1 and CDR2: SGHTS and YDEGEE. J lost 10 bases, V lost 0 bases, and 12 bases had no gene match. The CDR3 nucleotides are TGTGCCAGCAGCTTGGGATTTATCGGACAGGGAGGGTCACCCCTCCACTTT. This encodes CASSLGFIGQGGSPLHF.

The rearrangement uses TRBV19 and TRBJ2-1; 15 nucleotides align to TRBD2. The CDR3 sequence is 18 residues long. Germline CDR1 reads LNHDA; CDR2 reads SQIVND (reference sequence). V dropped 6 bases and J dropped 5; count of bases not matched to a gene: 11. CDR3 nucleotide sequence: TGTGCCAGTAGCACCGGGACTAGCGGGAGGAGAAGGAACAATGAGCAGTTCTTC. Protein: CASSTGTSGRRRNNEQFF.

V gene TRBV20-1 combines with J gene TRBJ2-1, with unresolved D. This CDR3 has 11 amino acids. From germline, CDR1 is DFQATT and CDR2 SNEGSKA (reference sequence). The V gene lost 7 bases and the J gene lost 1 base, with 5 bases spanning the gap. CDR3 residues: CSEGSYNEQFF. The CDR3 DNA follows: TGCAGTGAAGGGTCCTACAATGAGCAGTTCTTC.

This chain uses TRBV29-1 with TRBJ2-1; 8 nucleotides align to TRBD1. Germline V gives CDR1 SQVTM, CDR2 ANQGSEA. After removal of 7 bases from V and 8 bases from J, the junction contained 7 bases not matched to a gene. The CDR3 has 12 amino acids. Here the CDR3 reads CSGKPGGYEQFF. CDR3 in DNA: TGCAGCGGAAAGCCAGGGGGCTATGAGCAGTTCTTC.

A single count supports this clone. This CDR3 is CASSLRGGTNEKLFF. The CDR3 coding sequence is TGCGCCAGCAGCTTAAGGGGTGGGACTAATGAAAAACTGTTTTTT. The chain combines TRBV5-1 with TRBJ1-4; a possible D gene is TRBD1 (5 bases). Trimming removed 2 bases from V and 2 bases from J, with 10 bases in between. This CDR3 is built from 15 residues. Germline loops: CDR1 SGHRS, CDR2 YFSETQ.

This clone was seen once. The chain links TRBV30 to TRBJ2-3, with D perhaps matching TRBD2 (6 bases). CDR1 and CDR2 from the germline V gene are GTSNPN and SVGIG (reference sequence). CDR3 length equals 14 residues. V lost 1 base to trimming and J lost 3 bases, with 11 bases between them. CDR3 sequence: CAWSGRGYTDTQYF. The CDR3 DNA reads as TGTGCCTGGAGTGGCCGGGGGTATACAGATACGCAGTATTTT. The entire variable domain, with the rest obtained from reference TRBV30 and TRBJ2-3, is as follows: SQTIHQWPATLVQPVGSPLSLECTVEGTSNPNLYWYRQAAGRGLQLLFYSVGIGQISSEVPQNLSASRPQDRQFILSSKKLLLSDSGFYLCAWSGRGYTDTQYFGPGTRLTVL.

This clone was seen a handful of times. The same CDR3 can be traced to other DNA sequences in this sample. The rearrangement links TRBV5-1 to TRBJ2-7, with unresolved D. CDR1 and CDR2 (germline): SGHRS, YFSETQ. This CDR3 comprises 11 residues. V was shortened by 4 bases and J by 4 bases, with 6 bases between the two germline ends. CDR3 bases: TGCGCCAGCAGCAGTGCTTACGAGCAGTACTTC. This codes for CASSSAYEQYF.

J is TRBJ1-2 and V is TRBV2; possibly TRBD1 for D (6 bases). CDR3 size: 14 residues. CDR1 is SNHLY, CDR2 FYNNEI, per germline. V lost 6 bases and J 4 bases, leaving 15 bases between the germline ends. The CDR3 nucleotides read TGTGCCAGCAGAGAACAGGGTTTGAGCTATGGCTACACCTTC. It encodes CASREQGLSYGYTF.

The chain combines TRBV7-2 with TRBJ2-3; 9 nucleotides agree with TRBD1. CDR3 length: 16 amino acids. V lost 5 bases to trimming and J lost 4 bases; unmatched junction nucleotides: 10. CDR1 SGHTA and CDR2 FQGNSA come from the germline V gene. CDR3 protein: CASSTRGTGIADTQYF. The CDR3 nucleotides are TGTGCCAGCAGCACCCGGGGGACAGGGATCGCAGATACGCAGTATTTT.

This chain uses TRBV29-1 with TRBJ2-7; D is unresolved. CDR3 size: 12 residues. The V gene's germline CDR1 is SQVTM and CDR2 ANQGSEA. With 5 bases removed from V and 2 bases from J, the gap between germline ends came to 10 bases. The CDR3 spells CSVLDITYEQYF. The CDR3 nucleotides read TGCAGCGTTCTCGACATTACCTACGAGCAGTACTTC.

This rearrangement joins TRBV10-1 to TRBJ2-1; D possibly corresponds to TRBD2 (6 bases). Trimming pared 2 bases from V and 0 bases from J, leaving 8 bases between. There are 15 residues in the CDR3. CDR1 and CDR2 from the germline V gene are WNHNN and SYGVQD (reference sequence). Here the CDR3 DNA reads TGCGCCAGCAGTGAGGGTAGCGGCTCCTACAATGAGCAGTTCTTC. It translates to CASSEGSGSYNEQFF.

The CDR3 DNA is TGTGCCAGCAGCCAAGAGGCAGGGAACAATCAGCCCCAGCATTTT. This gives the protein CASSQEAGNNQPQHF. V gene TRBV7-9 combines with J gene TRBJ1-5, with D perhaps matching TRBD1 (5 bases). V was shortened by 5 bases and J by 3 bases, with 14 bases between the two germline ends. CDR3 size: 15 residues. Per the germline V gene, CDR1 is SEHNR and CDR2 is FQNEAQ (reference sequence).

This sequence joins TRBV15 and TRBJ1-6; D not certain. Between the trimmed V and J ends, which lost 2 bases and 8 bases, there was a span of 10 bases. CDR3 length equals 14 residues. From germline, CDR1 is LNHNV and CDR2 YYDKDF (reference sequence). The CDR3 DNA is TGTGCCACCAGCAGACCAGACACCTATTCACCCCTCCACTTT. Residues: CATSRPDTYSPLHF.

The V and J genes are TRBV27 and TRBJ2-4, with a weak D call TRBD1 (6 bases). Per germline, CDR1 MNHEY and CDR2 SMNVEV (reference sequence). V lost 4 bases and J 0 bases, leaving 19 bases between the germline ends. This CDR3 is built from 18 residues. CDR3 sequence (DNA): TGTGCCAGCAGTTCCACGGGCAGGGGTGGCCTAGCCAAAAACATTCAGTACTTC. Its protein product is CASSSTGRGGLAKNIQYF.

The CDR3 DNA reads as TGCGCCAGCAGCCAAGTCAGTACAAATGAGCAGTTCTTC. It is translated as CASSQVSTNEQFF. This chain uses TRBV4-3 with TRBJ2-1, with unresolved D. The CDR3 covers 13 residues. CDR1 LGHNA and CDR2 YSLEER come from the germline V gene. V was pared by 1 base and J by 7 bases, with 8 bases between.

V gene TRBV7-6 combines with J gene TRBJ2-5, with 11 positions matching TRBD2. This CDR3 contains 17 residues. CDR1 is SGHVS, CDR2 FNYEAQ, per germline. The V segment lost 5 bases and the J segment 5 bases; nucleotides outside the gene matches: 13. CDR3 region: CASSLNPGLAGWETQYF. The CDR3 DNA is TGTGCCAGCAGCCTTAACCCCGGACTAGCGGGTTGGGAGACCCAGTACTTC.

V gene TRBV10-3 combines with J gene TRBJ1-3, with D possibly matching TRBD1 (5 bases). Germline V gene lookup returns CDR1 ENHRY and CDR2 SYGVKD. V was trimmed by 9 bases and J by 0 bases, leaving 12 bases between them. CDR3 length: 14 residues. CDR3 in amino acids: CAIRDRNSGNTIYF. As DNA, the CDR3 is TGTGCCATAAGGGACCGGAACTCTGGAAACACCATATATTTT.

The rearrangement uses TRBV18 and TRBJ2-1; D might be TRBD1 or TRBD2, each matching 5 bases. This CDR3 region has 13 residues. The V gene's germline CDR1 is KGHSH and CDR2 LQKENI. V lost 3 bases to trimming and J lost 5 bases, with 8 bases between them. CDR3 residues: CASSPGRNNEQFF. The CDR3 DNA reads TGTGCCAGCTCACCGGGACGGAACAATGAGCAGTTCTTC.

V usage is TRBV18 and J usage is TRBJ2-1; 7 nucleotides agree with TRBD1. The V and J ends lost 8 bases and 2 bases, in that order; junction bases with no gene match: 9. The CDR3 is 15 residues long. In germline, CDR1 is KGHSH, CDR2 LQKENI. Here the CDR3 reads CASAYGTDPYNEQFF. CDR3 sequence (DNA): TGTGCCAGCGCCTATGGGACAGACCCCTACAATGAGCAGTTCTTC. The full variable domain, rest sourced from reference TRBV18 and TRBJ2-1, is NAGVMQNPRHLVRRRGQEARLRCSPMKGHSHVYWYRQLPEEGLKFMVYLQKENIIDESGMPKERFSAEFPKEGPSILRIQQVVRGDSAAYFCASAYGTDPYNEQFFGPGTRLTVL.

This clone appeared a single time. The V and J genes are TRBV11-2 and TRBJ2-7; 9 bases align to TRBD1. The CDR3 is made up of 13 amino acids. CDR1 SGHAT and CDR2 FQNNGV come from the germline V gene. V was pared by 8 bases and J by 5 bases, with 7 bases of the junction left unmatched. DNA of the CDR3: TGTGCCAGCTCAGGGGACAGGGCCCACGAGCAGTACTTC. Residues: CASSGDRAHEQYF.

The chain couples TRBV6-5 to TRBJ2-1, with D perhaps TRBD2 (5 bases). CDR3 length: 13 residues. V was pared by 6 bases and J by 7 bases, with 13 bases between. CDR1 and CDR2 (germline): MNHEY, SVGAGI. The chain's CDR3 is CASRDLGGNEQFF. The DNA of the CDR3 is TGTGCCAGCAGGGACTTGGGCGGGAATGAGCAGTTCTTC.